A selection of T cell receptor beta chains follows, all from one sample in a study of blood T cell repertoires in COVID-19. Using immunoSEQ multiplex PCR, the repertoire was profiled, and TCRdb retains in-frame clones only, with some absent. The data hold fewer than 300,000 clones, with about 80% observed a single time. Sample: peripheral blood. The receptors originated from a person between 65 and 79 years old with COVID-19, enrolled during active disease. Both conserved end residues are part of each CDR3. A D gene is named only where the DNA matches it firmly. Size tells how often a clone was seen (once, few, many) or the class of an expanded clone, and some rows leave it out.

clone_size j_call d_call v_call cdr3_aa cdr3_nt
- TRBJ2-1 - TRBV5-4 CASSSDSEQFF TGTGCCAGCAGCTCAGACAGTGAGCAGTTCTTC
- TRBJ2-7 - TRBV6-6 CASRPQAQPYEQYF TGTGCCAGCAGACCCCAGGCCCAGCCCTACGAGCAGTACTTC
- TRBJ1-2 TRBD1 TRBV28 CASSSGGNRYGYTF TGTGCCAGCAGTTCAGGGGGAAATCGGTATGGCTACACCTTC
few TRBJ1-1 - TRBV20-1 CSASPLSGTEAFF TGCAGTGCTAGTCCGCTGTCCGGGACTGAAGCTTTCTTT
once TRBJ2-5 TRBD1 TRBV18 CASSPPGQGIGETQYF TGTGCCAGCTCACCCCCGGGACAGGGGATAGGAGAGACCCAGTACTTC
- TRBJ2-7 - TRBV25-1 CASRRETGYNEQYF TGTGCCAGCAGACGGGAGACAGGGTACAACGAGCAGTACTTC
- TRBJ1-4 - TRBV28 CASSSPPRWGTNEKLFF TGTGCCAGCAGTTCCCCCCCGAGGTGGGGCACCAATGAAAAACTGTTTTTT
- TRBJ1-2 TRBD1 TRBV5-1 CASSLGDRVGGYTF TGCGCCAGCAGCTTGGGGGACAGGGTCGGAGGCTACACCTTC
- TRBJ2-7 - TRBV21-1 CASSTLGTHHPFYEQYF TGTGCCAGCAGCACTTTGGGGACTCACCATCCCTTCTACGAGCAGTACTTC
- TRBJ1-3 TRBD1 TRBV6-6 CASSQRRQGSSSGNTIYF TGTGCCAGCAGTCAAAGAAGACAGGGGTCGAGCTCTGGAAACACCATATATTTT
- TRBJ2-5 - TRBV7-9 CASSDVRRGETQYF TGTGCCAGCAGCGATGTGCGGCGAGGAGAGACCCAGTACTTC
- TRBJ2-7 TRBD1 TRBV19 CASRVTGGYEQYF TGTGCCAGTAGGGTGACAGGGGGCTACGAGCAGTACTTC
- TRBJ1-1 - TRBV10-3 CATRNGNTEAFF TGTGCCACGAGGAATGGGAACACTGAAGCTTTCTTT
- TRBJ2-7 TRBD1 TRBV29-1 CSVYLPGQGQYF TGCAGCGTTTATCTCCCGGGACAGGGCCAGTACTTC
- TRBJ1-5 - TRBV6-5 CATAGSHNQPQHF TGTGCCACCGCGGGCAGCCACAATCAGCCCCAGCATTTT
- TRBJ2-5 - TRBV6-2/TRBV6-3 CASSYSPETQYF TGTGCCAGCAGTTACTCCCCGGAGACCCAGTACTTC
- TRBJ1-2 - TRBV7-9 CASSSPERPTTYGYTF TGTGCCAGCAGCTCCCCGGAGAGACCGACGACCTATGGCTACACCTTC